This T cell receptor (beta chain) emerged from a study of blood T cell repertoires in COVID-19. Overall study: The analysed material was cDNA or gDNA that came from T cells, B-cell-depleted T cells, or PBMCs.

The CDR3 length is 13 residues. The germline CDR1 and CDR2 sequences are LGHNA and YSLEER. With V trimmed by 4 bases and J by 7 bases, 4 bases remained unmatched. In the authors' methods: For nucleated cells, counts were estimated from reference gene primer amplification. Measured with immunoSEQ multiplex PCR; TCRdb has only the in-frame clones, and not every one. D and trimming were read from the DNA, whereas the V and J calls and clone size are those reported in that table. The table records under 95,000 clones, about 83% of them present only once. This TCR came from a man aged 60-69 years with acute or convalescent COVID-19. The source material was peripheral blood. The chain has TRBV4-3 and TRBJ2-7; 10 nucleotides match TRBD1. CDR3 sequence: CASSRGQGREQYF. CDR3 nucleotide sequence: TGCGCCAGCAGCCGGGGACAGGGGAGAGAGCAGTACTTC.